The clone carrying this T cell receptor (beta chain) was observed many times. Its specificity is unknown. This entry is derived from a study of blood T cells in healthy people across ages. A second PCR of roughly 7 to 11 cycles used a sample-barcoded 5' primer and a J-beta primer mix. Every cDNA was tagged by a template-switch adaptor with 12 random nucleotides. One entry per CDR3 protein, called by TCRdb with MiXCR from the 5' RACE reads. This table holds about 1.7 million distinct CDR3 sequences, 28% found once. The study, taken as a whole, reports: With unsorted PBMCs, a conclusive comparison of naive versus antigen-experienced cells was not possible. Strong correlation was found linking TCR beta diversity to naive T cell percentage.

V trimming: 3 bases; J trimming: 6 bases; junction bases outside the gene matches: 2. This CDR3 is 12 amino acids long. Germline loops: CDR1 DFQATT, CDR2 SNEGSKA (reference sequence). The chain links TRBV20-1 to TRBJ2-1, with 7 bases lining up with TRBD2. This receptor was obtained from a woman aged 30 to 39 in good health. Source material: blood. CDR3 DNA sequence: TGCAGTGCTAGTGGACTAGTCAATGAGCAGTTCTTC. Protein sequence: CSASGLVNEQFF.